These 21 T cell receptor beta chains were sequenced from one sample in a study of PD-L1 blockade in urothelial cancer. Some clones are missing from TCRdb's copy, which holds only in-frame ones; the method was immunoSEQ multiplex PCR. The sample shows more than 95,000 clones, approximately 90% of them seen only once. Time point noted: peripheral blood 6 weeks after treatment start. This specimen consisted of PBMCs, obtained around atezolizumab (anti-PD-L1) treatment. The receptor source for this set is a man aged 55 to 69 with urothelial cancer.

The chain carries TRBV7-3 and TRBJ1-1; TRBD1 matches at 9 bases. This CDR3 is 16 amino acids long. J lost 0 bases, V lost 0 bases, and 2 bases had no gene match. The germline gives CDR1 SGHTA, CDR2 FQGTGA. The CDR3: CASSLTGTGLNTEAFF. The CDR3 nucleotides are TGTGCCAGCAGCTTAACGGGGACAGGGTTGAACACTGAAGCTTTCTTT.

This chain joins TRBV11-2 and TRBJ1-4; TRBD1 agrees at 10 bases. The ends lost 5 bases at V and 8 bases at J; junction bases unmatched: 5. CDR1 is SGHAT and CDR2 is FQNNGV in the germline V gene. The CDR3 runs to 14 residues. CDR3 residues: CASSGGQGDEKLFF. For the CDR3, the DNA is TGTGCCAGCAGCGGAGGACAGGGGGACGAAAAACTGTTTTTT. The full variable domain, completed using reference TRBV11-2 and TRBJ1-4, is EAGVAQSPRYKIIEKRQSVAFWCNPISGHATLYWYQQILGQGPKLLIQFQNNGVVDDSQLPKDRFSAERLKGVDSTLKIQPAKLEDSAVYLCASSGGQGDEKLFFGSGTQLSVL.

The genes are TRBV11-2 and TRBJ2-7; 7 nucleotides align to TRBD1. J lost 3 bases, V lost 7 bases, and 6 bases had no gene match. The CDR3 has 13 amino acids. CDR1 is SGHAT, CDR2 FQNNGV, per germline. For the CDR3, the DNA is TGTGCCAGCACCCTCGACAGGGACTACGAGCAGTACTTC. Translated: CASTLDRDYEQYF.

This clone is a singleton in its sample. The V gene is TRBV10-3, the J gene TRBJ1-2, with TRBD1 as a possible D gene (6 bases). This CDR3 spans 11 amino acids. Germline values: CDR1 ENHRY, CDR2 SYGVKD. V lost 4 bases and J lost 14, with 14 bases in between. The CDR3, as DNA: TGTGCCATCAGTGTTCGGGGGGCGCGGACCTTC. Translating it yields CAISVRGARTF.

V usage is TRBV6-6 and J usage is TRBJ2-3; D possibly corresponds to TRBD1 (6 bases). The CDR3 contains 14 residues. With 7 bases removed from V and 5 bases from J, the gap between germline ends came to 16 bases. From germline, CDR1 is MNHNY and CDR2 SVGAGI (reference sequence). For the CDR3, the DNA is TGTGCCAGCAAACAGACAGGCCTGGGAGATACGCAGTATTTT. Protein product: CASKQTGLGDTQYF.

J is TRBJ2-7 and V is TRBV7-2, with TRBD1 matching over 11 bases. The CDR3 extends over 17 amino acids. V lost 1 base, J lost 0 bases, and 5 bases stayed unmatched. CDR1 and CDR2 from the germline V gene are SGHTA and FQGNSA. The CDR3 DNA is TGTGCCAGCAGCTTAGGAGTTGGGACAGGGGGCTCCTACGAGCAGTACTTC. It codes for CASSLGVGTGGSYEQYF.

This chain links TRBV5-1 with TRBJ2-1, with 12 bases aligning to TRBD2. V was pared by 3 bases and J by 0 bases, with 4 bases of the junction left unmatched. This CDR3 has 17 amino acids. In germline, CDR1 is SGHRS, CDR2 YFSETQ. CDR3 in amino acids: CASSWAGLAGSYNEQFF. The CDR3 nucleotides are TGCGCCAGCAGCTGGGCGGGACTAGCGGGCTCCTACAATGAGCAGTTCTTC.

The CDR3 here is CASSPGQGRYEQYF. CDR3 nucleotides: TGTGCCAGCAGCCCGGGACAGGGCAGGTACGAGCAGTACTTC. The genes are TRBV5-4 and TRBJ2-7, with TRBD1 matching 9 bases. This CDR3 has 14 amino acids. Germline loops: CDR1 SGHNT, CDR2 YYREEE (reference sequence). V lost 4 bases and J lost 4; bases outside the gene matches: 6.

The chain combines TRBV9 with TRBJ2-1; TRBD2 aligns across 7 bases. Germline assignment: CDR1 SGDLS and CDR2 YYNGEE. Losses at the gene ends were 2 bases for V and 8 bases for J; bases not matched to a gene: 7. The CDR3 is 14 amino acids. The CDR3 bases are TGTGCCAGCAGCGTGTTACCCCGGGGGGATGAGCAGTTCTTC. This translates into CASSVLPRGDEQFF.

This chain joins TRBV7-9 and TRBJ2-3; D unresolved. V lost 4 bases to trimming and J lost 1 base, with 12 bases between them. CDR1 is SEHNR, CDR2 FQNEAQ, per germline (reference sequence). This CDR3 contains 15 residues. Written as DNA, the CDR3 is TGTGCCAGCAGCTCTGCGACACCTCGCACAGATACGCAGTATTTT. It codes for CASSSATPRTDTQYF.

In DNA form, the CDR3 reads TGTGCCAGCAGCTTAGATTCAGGTTCCCAGTACTTC. Encoded protein: CASSLDSGSQYF. The rearrangement links TRBV11-2 to TRBJ2-5; D gene ambiguous. CDR3 length equals 12 residues. The ends were cut back, 0 bases at V and 9 bases at J, with 8 bases in the middle. Germline lookup yields CDR1 SGHAT and CDR2 FQNNGV.

This chain connects TRBV5-4 to TRBJ1-2, with D possibly being TRBD1 (6 bases). Trimming took off 2 bases at V and 6 bases at J, with 11 bases between the two ends. The germline V gene encodes CDR1 SGHNT and CDR2 YYREEE (reference sequence). This CDR3 spans 13 amino acids. CDR3 amino acids: CASSLTGRHGYTF. The CDR3 nucleotides are TGTGCCAGCAGCTTAACAGGGAGACATGGCTACACCTTC.

This chain joins TRBV27 and TRBJ2-7; 10 bases are shared with TRBD2. The V gene's germline CDR1 is MNHEY and CDR2 SMNVEV (reference sequence). V dropped 6 bases and J dropped 2; count of bases not matched to a gene: 4. This CDR3 has 14 amino acids. The CDR3 bases are TGTGCCAGCAGAGGACTAGCGGACCCCTACGAGCAGTACTTC. This codes for CASRGLADPYEQYF.

J is TRBJ2-1 and V is TRBV4-2, with D perhaps TRBD2 (6 bases). Germline assignment: CDR1 LGHNA and CDR2 YNFKEQ. The CDR3 loop spans 16 amino acids. Trimming cost V 1 base and J 2 bases, with 12 bases left between them. Here the CDR3 DNA reads TGTGCCAGCAGCCAAGGCGGGGCGGGGCCCTACAATGAGCAGTTCTTC. Its protein product is CASSQGGAGPYNEQFF.

V usage is TRBV2 and J usage is TRBJ2-7; 8 nucleotides line up with TRBD1. The germline V gene encodes CDR1 SNHLY and CDR2 FYNNEI. The CDR3 totals 12 residues. Unmatched junction bases numbered 1, after V lost 6 bases and J lost 3 bases. The CDR3 protein is CASRGQGYEQYF. Written as DNA, the CDR3 is TGTGCCAGCAGAGGACAGGGCTACGAGCAGTACTTC.

This sequence joins TRBV6-5 and TRBJ2-7; perhaps TRBD1 as D (5 bases). Between the trimmed V and J ends, which lost 6 bases and 4 bases, there was a span of 13 bases. CDR3 size: 13 residues. From germline, CDR1 is MNHEY and CDR2 SVGAGI. CDR3 in amino acids: CASRTRQTYEQYF. CDR3 DNA sequence: TGTGCCAGCAGAACCCGACAGACATACGAGCAGTACTTC.

The chain uses TRBV5-6 and TRBJ1-2; 8 positions match TRBD1. Per germline, CDR1 SGHDT and CDR2 YYEEEE. Trimming cost V 4 bases and J 6 bases; bases outside gene matches: 5. The CDR3 runs to 13 residues. The CDR3, as DNA: TGTGCCAGCAGCCCCTGGACAGGGAATGGCTACACCTTC. This gives the protein CASSPWTGNGYTF.

The chain carries TRBV5-1 and TRBJ2-5, with a tentative D call TRBD1 (6 bases). This CDR3 is built from 14 residues. Trimming shortened V by 2 bases and J by 5 bases, and 13 bases separated the two germline ends. Per germline, CDR1 SGHRS and CDR2 YFSETQ. CDR3 DNA: TGCGCCAGCAGCTTACTACAGGGTGGGGAGACCCAGTACTTC. Translated, it gives CASSLLQGGETQYF.

This sequence joins TRBV28 and TRBJ1-2; 9 positions match TRBD1. The J segment lost 8 bases and the V segment lost 5 bases, leaving 3 bases of the junction unmatched. CDR1 is MDHEN, CDR2 SYDVKM, per germline. The CDR3 length is 12 residues. The DNA of the CDR3 is TGTGCCAGCAGTAGGACAGGGGAAGGCTACACCTTC. It is translated as CASSRTGEGYTF.

The chain uses TRBV15 and TRBJ2-1, with 8 bases fitting TRBD2. V gave up 3 bases and J gave up 5 bases; unmatched junction bases: 6. The CDR3 consists of 15 residues. CDR1 is LNHNV and CDR2 is YYDKDF in the germline V gene (reference sequence). The CDR3 sequence is CATSSGGAGNNEQFF. Here the CDR3 DNA reads TGTGCCACCAGCAGCGGGGGGGCCGGAAACAATGAGCAGTTCTTC.

The chain combines TRBV9 with TRBJ1-5; tentative D call: TRBD1 (5 bases). V was clipped by 0 bases and J by 5 bases, with 12 bases between them. The CDR3 contains 15 residues. Germline values: CDR1 SGDLS, CDR2 YYNGEE. CDR3 protein: CASSVGGGEDQPQHF. In DNA form, the CDR3 reads TGTGCCAGCAGCGTAGGAGGAGGGGAGGATCAGCCCCAGCATTTT.